The 3 T cell receptor beta chains below all came from one sample that was sequenced in a study of OX40 agonist ivuxolimab in advanced cancers. The protocol was immunoSEQ multiplex PCR, while the TCRdb copy is restricted to in-frame clones and leaves out a portion. The table lists under 95,000 clones, 85% to 95% of them singletons. This sample comprised CD4+ or CD8+ T cells sorted from blood, obtained in a trial of the OX40 agonist ivuxolimab. These receptors came from an adult with an advanced solid tumor such as melanoma, head and neck, liver or kidney cancer.

V usage is TRBV5-4 and J usage is TRBJ2-7; TRBD2 agrees at 7 bases. Germline lookup yields CDR1 SGHNT and CDR2 YYREEE (reference sequence). This CDR3 has 13 amino acids. V trimming: 7 bases; J trimming: 6 bases; junction bases outside the gene matches: 10. CDR3 loop: CASWGGAPPEQYF. CDR3 DNA: TGTGCCAGCTGGGGGGGAGCCCCCCCCGAGCAGTACTTC.

The genes are TRBV5-4 and TRBJ2-5; D is possibly TRBD2 (6 bases). V lost 0 bases and J 9 bases, leaving 12 bases between the germline ends. Germline V gene data show CDR1 as SGHNT and CDR2 as YYREEE (reference sequence). This CDR3 has 13 amino acids. The CDR3 protein is CASSLELGEAQYF. DNA of the CDR3: TGTGCCAGCAGCTTGGAACTAGGGGAGGCCCAGTACTTC.

The chain is built from TRBV4-1 and TRBJ1-1; D remains unclear. Trimming shortened V by 0 bases and J by 7 bases, and 9 bases separated the two germline ends. Germline V gene lookup returns CDR1 MGHRA and CDR2 YSYEKL. The CDR3 extends over 13 amino acids. The CDR3 coding sequence is TGCGCCAGCAGCCAAGATTTCGGCAGTGAAGCTTTCTTT. Translated, it gives CASSQDFGSEAFF.